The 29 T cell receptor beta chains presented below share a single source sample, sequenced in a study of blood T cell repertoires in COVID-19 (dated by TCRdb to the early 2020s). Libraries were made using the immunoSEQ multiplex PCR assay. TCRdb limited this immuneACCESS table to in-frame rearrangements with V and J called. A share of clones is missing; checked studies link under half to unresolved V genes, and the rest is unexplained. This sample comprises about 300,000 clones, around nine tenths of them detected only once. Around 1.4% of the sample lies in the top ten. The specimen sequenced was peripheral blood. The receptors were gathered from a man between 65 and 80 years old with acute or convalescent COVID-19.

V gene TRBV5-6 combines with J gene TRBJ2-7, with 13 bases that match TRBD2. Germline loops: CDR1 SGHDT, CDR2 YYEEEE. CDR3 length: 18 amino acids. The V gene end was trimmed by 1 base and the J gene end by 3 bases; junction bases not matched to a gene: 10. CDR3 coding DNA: TGTGCCAGCAGCTTGCCCCGACTAGCGGGGGGAATATTCTACGAGCAGTACTTC. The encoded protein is CASSLPRLAGGIFYEQYF.

CDR3 region: CASSRTSGSTDTQYF. Here the CDR3 DNA reads TGTGCCAGCAGTCGGACTAGCGGGAGCACAGATACGCAGTATTTT. The genes are TRBV2 and TRBJ2-3; TRBD2 matches 11 bases. J lost 0 bases, V lost 5 bases, and 1 base had no gene match. The V gene's germline CDR1 is SNHLY and CDR2 FYNNEI. CDR3 length: 15 residues.

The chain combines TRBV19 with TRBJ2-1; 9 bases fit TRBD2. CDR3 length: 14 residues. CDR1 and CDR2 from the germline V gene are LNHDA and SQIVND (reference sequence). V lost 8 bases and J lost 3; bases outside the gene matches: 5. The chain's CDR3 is CASSSGTFYNEQFF. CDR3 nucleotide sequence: TGTGCCAGTTCTAGCGGGACCTTCTACAATGAGCAGTTCTTC. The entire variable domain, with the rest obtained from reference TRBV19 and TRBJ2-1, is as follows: DGGITQSPKYLFRKEGQNVTLSCEQNLNHDAMYWYRQDPGQGLRLIYYSQIVNDFQKGDIAEGYSVSREKKESFPLTVTSAQKNPTAFYLCASSSGTFYNEQFFGPGTRLTVL.

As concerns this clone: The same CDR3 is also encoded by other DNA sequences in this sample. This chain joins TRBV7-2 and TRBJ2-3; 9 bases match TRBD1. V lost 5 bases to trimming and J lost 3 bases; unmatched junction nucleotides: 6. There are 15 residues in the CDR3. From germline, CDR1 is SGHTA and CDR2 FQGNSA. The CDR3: CASSRDRASTDTQYF. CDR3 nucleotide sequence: TGTGCCAGCAGCCGGGACAGGGCGAGTACAGATACGCAGTATTTT.

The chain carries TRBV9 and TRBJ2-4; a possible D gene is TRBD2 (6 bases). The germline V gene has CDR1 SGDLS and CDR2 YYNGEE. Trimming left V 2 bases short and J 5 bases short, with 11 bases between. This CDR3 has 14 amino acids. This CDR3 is CASSVGGTENIQYF. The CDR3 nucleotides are TGTGCCAGCAGCGTCGGGGGAACGGAAAACATTCAGTACTTC. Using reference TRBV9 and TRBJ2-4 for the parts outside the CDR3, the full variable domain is DSGVTQTPKHLITATGQRVTLRCSPRSGDLSVYWYQQSLDQGLQFLIQYYNGEERAKGNILERFSAQQFPDLHSELNLSSLELGDSALYFCASSVGGTENIQYFGAGTRLSVL.

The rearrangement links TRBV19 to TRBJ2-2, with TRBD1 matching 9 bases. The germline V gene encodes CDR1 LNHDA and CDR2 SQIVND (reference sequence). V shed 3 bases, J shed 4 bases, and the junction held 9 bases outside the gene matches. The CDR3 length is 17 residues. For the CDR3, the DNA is TGTGCCAGTAGTATTACAGGGGGCGCGTCGGTCACCGGGGAGCTGTTTTTT. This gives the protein CASSITGGASVTGELFF.

Here the CDR3 reads CASSEVGQPNTEAFF. The CDR3, as DNA: TGTGCCAGCTCAGAAGTGGGACAGCCGAACACTGAAGCTTTCTTT. V is TRBV19 and J is TRBJ1-1; 7 bases agree with TRBD1. Germline lookup yields CDR1 LNHDA and CDR2 SQIVND (reference sequence). This CDR3 spans 15 amino acids. After removal of 9 bases from V and 1 base from J, the junction contained 11 bases not matched to a gene.

The CDR3 loop is CASSLRGSYNEQFF. CDR3 DNA sequence: TGTGCCAGCAGTTTGAGGGGGTCCTACAATGAGCAGTTCTTC. This chain connects TRBV28 to TRBJ2-1; a weak D match, TRBD1 (6 bases). Per the germline V gene, CDR1 is MDHEN and CDR2 is SYDVKM. The CDR3 sequence is 14 residues long. V gave up 3 bases and J gave up 1 base, with 7 bases separating them.

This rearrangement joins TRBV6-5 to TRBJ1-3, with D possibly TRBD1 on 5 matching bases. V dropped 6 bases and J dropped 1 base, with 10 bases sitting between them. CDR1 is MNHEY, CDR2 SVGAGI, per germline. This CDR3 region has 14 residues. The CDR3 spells CASSLTVSGNTIYF. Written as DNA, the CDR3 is TGTGCCAGCAGCCTGACAGTTTCTGGAAACACCATATATTTT.

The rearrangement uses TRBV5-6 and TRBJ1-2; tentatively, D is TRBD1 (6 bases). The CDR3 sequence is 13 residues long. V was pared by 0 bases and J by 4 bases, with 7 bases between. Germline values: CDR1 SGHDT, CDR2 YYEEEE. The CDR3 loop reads CASSLGGGYGYTF. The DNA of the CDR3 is TGTGCCAGCAGCTTGGGAGGGGGCTATGGCTACACCTTC.

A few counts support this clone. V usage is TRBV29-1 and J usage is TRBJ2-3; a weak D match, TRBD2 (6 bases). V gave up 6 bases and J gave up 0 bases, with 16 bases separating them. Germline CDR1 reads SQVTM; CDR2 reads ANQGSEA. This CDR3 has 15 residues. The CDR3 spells CSVVREPASTDTQYF. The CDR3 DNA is TGCAGCGTCGTTCGGGAGCCCGCTAGCACAGATACGCAGTATTTT.

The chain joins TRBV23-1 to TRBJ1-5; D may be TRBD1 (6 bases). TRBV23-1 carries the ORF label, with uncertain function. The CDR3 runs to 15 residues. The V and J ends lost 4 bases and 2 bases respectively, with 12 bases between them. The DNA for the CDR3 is TGCGCCAGCAGTCCTAATGGACAGTGCAATCAGCCCCAGCATTTT. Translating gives CASSPNGQCNQPQHF.

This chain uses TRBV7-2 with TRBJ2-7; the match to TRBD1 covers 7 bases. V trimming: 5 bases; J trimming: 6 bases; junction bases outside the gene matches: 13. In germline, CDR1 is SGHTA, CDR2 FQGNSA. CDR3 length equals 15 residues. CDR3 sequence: CASSPRNRGRTEQYF. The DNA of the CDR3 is TGTGCCAGCAGCCCTCGGAACAGGGGTAGGACCGAGCAGTACTTC.

The CDR3 is CASSSRDSRPGYTF. DNA of the CDR3: TGTGCCAGCAGTTCCCGGGACAGTCGTCCTGGCTACACCTTC. The genes are TRBV28 and TRBJ1-2, with 7 bases lining up with TRBD1. V was clipped by 4 bases and J by 7 bases; unmatched bases: 9. The length of the CDR3 is 14 residues. CDR1 is MDHEN and CDR2 is SYDVKM in the germline V gene.

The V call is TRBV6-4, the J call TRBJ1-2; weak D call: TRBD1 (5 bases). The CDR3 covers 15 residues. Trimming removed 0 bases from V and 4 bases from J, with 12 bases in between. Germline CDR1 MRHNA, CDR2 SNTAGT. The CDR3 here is CASSDSRQGIYGYTF. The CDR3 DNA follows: TGTGCCAGCAGTGACTCAAGGCAGGGCATCTATGGCTACACCTTC.

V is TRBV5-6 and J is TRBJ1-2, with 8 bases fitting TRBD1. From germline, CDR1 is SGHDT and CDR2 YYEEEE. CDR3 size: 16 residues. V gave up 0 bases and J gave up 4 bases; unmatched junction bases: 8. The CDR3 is CASSLGTGGTIYGYTF. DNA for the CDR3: TGTGCCAGCAGCTTGGGCACAGGGGGAACCATCTATGGCTACACCTTC.

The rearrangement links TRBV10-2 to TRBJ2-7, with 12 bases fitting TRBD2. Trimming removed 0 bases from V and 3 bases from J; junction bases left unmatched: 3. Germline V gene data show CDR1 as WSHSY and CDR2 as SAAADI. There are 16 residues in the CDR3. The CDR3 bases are TGCGCCAGCAGTGAGTCGATGACTAGCGGGGGCTACGAGCAGTACTTC. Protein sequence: CASSESMTSGGYEQYF.

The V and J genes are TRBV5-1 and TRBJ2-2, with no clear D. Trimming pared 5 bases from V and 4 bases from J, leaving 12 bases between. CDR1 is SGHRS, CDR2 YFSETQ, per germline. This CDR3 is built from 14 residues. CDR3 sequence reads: CASSLELSTGELFF. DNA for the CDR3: TGCGCCAGCAGTTTAGAGTTGAGCACCGGGGAGCTGTTTTTT.

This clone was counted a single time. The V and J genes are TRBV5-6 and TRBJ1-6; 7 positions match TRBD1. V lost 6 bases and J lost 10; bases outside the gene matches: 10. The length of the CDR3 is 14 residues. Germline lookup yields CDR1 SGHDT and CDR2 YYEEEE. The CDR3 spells CASTIIGGRSPLHF. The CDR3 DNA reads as TGTGCCAGCACCATCATAGGGGGCCGGTCACCCCTCCACTTT.

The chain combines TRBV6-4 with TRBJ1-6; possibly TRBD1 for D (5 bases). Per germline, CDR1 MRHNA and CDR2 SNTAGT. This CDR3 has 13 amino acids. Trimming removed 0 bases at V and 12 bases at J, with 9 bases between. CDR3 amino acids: CASSDSAQGPLHF. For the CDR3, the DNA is TGTGCCAGCAGTGACTCCGCCCAGGGACCCCTCCACTTT.

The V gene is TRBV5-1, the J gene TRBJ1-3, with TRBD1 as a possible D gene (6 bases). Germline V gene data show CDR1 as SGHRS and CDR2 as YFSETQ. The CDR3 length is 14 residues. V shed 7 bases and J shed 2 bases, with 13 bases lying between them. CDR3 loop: CASCQGFAGNTIYF. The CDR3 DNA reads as TGCGCCAGCTGCCAGGGGTTTGCTGGAAACACCATATATTTT.

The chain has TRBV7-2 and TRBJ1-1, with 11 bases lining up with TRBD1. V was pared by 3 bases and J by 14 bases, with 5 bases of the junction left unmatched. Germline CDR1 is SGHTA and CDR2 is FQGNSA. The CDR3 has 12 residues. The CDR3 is CASSFTGTGGFF. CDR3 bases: TGTGCCAGCAGCTTTACCGGGACAGGGGGGTTCTTT.

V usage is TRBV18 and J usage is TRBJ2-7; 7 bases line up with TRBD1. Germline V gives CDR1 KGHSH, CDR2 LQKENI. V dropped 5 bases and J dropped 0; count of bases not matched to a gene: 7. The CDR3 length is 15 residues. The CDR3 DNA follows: TGTGCCAGCTCAGCGACAGGGAAATCCTCCTACGAGCAGTACTTC. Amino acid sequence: CASSATGKSSYEQYF.

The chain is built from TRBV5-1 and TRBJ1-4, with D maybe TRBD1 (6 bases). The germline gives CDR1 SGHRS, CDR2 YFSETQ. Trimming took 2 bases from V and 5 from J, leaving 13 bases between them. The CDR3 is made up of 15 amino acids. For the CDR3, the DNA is TGCGCCAGCAGCTTCCTTGGACAGCAGAATGAAAAACTGTTTTTT. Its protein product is CASSFLGQQNEKLFF.

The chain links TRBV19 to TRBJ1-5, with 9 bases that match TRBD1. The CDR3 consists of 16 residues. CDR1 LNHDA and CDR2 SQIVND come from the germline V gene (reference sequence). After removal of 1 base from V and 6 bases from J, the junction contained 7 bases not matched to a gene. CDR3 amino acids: CASSIGRTGVRQPQHF. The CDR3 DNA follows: TGTGCCAGTAGTATAGGAAGGACAGGGGTCCGTCAGCCCCAGCATTTT.

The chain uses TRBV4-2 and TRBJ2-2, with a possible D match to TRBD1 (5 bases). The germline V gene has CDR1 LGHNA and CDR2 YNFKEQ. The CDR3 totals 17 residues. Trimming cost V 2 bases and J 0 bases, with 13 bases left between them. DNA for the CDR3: TGTGCCAGCAGCCAAAAACGGTCCAGGGCGAACACCGGGGAGCTGTTTTTT. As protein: CASSQKRSRANTGELFF.

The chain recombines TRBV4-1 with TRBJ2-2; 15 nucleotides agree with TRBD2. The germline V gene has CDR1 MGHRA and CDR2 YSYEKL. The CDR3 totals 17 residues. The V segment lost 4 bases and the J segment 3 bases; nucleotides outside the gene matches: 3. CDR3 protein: CASSLGLAGGHTGELFF. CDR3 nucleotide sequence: TGCGCCAGCAGCCTGGGACTAGCGGGGGGCCACACCGGGGAGCTGTTTTTT.

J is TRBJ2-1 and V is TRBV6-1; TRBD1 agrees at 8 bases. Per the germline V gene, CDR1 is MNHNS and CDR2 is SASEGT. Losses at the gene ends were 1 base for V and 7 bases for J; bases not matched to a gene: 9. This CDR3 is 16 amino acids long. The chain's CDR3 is CASSEGLGQGINEQFF. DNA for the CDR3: TGTGCCAGCAGTGAAGGATTAGGACAGGGCATTAATGAGCAGTTCTTC.

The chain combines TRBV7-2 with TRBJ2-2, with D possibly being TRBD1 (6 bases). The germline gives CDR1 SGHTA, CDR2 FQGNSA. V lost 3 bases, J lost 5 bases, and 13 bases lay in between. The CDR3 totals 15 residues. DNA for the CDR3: TGTGCCAGCAGCTTTCCGAACAGGGCGACCGGGGAGCTGTTTTTT. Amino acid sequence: CASSFPNRATGELFF.